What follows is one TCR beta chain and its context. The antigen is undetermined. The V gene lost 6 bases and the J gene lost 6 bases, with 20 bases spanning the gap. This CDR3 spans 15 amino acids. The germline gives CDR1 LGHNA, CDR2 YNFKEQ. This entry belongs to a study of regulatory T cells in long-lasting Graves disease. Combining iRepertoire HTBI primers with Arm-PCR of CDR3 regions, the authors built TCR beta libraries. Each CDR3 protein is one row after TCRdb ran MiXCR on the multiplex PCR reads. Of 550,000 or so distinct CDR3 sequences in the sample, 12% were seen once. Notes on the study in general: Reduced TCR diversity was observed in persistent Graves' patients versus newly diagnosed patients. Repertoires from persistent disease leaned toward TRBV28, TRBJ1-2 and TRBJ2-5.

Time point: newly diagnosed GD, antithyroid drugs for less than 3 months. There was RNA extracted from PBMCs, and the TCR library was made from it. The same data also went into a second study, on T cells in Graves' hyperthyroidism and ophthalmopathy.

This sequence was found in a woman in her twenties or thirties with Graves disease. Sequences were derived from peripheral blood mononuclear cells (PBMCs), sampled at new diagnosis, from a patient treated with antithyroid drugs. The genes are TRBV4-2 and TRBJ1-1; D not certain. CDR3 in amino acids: CASRYNRASDAEAFF. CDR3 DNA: TGTGCCAGCAGATACAACCGGGCCTCAGACGCTGAAGCTTTCTTT.